The sequence of this T cell receptor (beta chain) was determined in a study of blood T cell repertoires in COVID-19. Study-wide background: Samples of COVID-19 (acute and convalescent) were obtained from the United States, Italy and Spain. In each case, the material was cDNA or gDNA derived from T cells, B-cell-depleted T cells, or PBMCs.

The V gene lost 9 bases and the J gene lost 7 bases, with 16 bases spanning the gap. CDR1 is MDHEN, CDR2 SYDVKM, per germline. The CDR3 totals 13 residues. Original data processing: Nucleated cell counts were estimated from reference gene primer amplification. Repertoires were generated with immunoSEQ multiplex PCR, while TCRdb's copy carries only in-frame clones and drops some. The D gene and trimming were derived from the DNA, and the V and J assignments and clone size from that table. The sample yields 150,000 to 200,000 clones, roughly 87% seen once. One Seattle source followed patients from active infection through their disease course.

The specimen sequenced was peripheral blood. This TCR derives from a woman between 70 and 85 years old with COVID-19, enrolled during active disease. V is TRBV28 and J is TRBJ2-1; D might be TRBD1 (6 bases). CDR3 region: CASRTGLANEQFF. CDR3 in DNA: TGTGCCAGTAGAACAGGGTTGGCTAATGAGCAGTTCTTC.